A single T cell receptor beta chain is shown here with its context. The data stem from a study of blood T cell repertoires in COVID-19. Study-wide context: COVID-19 samples, acute and convalescent, were from the United States, Italy and Spain.

The table came from immunoSEQ multiplex PCR; TCRdb's copy has only in-frame clones and leaves some out. The sample shows 240,000 or so clones, around 88% of them seen only once. Per germline, CDR1 MDHEN and CDR2 SYDVKM. This CDR3 region has 16 residues. The V end was cut by 2 bases, the J end by 2 bases, with 15 bases between. This receptor was identified in a middle-aged woman with acute COVID-19. Sequenced: PBMCs or T cells enriched from blood (not recorded which). J is TRBJ1-1 and V is TRBV28, with no clear D. The chain's CDR3 is CASSLQEGLGNTEAFF. The CDR3 region has the DNA TGTGCCAGCAGTTTACAGGAGGGTTTGGGAAACACTGAAGCTTTCTTT.